A single sample gave rise to the 14 T cell receptor beta chains below, sequenced in a study of beta chain features in type 1 diabetes. The sequenced template was cDNA made from the entire isolated RNA. Sequencing was performed with immunoSEQ multiplex PCR; in TCRdb, only in-frame clones are kept and a portion is missing. The profile shows 300,000 to 450,000 clones, roughly 12% of them singletons. The antigens of these receptors remain unknown. Whole-study results and caveats: Among all four CD4+ subsets, Type 1 diabetes patients had TCRB CDR3s that were moderately but significantly shorter.

The sample was naive CD4+ T cells from blood. The source of these receptors is a woman younger than 35 with type 1 diabetes.

This chain uses TRBV28 with TRBJ1-1, with D perhaps TRBD1 (6 bases). The V end lost 6 bases, the J end lost 6 bases, and 17 bases lay between the germline ends. The CDR3 totals 14 residues. Germline V gene sequence: CDR1 MDHEN, CDR2 SYDVKM. The CDR3 sequence: CASSSWDISAEAFF. In nucleotides, the CDR3 is TGTGCCAGCAGCTCGTGGGACATTTCTGCTGAAGCTTTCTTT.

The chain couples TRBV28 to TRBJ2-3, with 8 positions matching TRBD2. Germline assignment: CDR1 MDHEN and CDR2 SYDVKM. The CDR3 length is 12 residues. Trimming removed 10 bases from V and 11 bases from J; junction bases left unmatched: 11. The CDR3, as DNA: TGTGCCATTCCCGGAAGCGGGGGCGGGCAGTATTTT. Translation gives CAIPGSGGGQYF.

The chain employs TRBV15 and TRBJ2-3, with a possible D match to TRBD1 (5 bases). With 0 bases removed from V and 0 bases from J, the gap between germline ends came to 7 bases. The CDR3 is 15 residues long. Germline V gene data show CDR1 as LNHNV and CDR2 as YYDKDF (reference sequence). The CDR3 region has the DNA TGTGCCACCAGCAGAGAAGACAGTAGCACAGATACGCAGTATTTT. It is translated as CATSREDSSTDTQYF.

The chain recombines TRBV30 with TRBJ2-7; perhaps TRBD2 as D (6 bases). Trimming cost V 0 bases and J 5 bases, with 14 bases left between them. CDR1 is GTSNPN, CDR2 SVGIG, per germline (reference sequence). The CDR3 sequence is 14 residues long. CDR3 DNA sequence: TGTGCCTGGAGTGTACAGGAGGGGAGGCACGAGCAGTACTTC. Amino acid sequence: CAWSVQEGRHEQYF.

The rearrangement links TRBV28 to TRBJ1-2; D remains ambiguous. Germline V gene sequence: CDR1 MDHEN, CDR2 SYDVKM. Trimming left V 9 bases short and J 2 bases short, with 13 bases between. The CDR3 contains 13 residues. CDR3 region: CASRLTPNYGYTF. CDR3 in DNA: TGTGCCAGTAGATTAACACCGAACTATGGCTACACCTTC.

There are a few counts of this clone. The chain links TRBV2 to TRBJ1-2; 9 bases match TRBD1. CDR1 and CDR2 (germline): SNHLY, FYNNEI. Losses at the gene ends were 6 bases for V and 3 bases for J; bases not matched to a gene: 5. The CDR3 loop spans 14 amino acids. The DNA for the CDR3 is TGTGCCAGCAGAGGGACAGGGTGGGACTATGGCTACACCTTC. This encodes CASRGTGWDYGYTF.

The chain has TRBV11-2 and TRBJ2-7; D perhaps matches TRBD2 (5 bases). The CDR3 covers 13 residues. CDR1 SGHAT and CDR2 FQNNGV come from the germline V gene. With 0 bases removed from V and 5 bases from J, the gap between germline ends came to 8 bases. The CDR3 DNA sequence: TGTGCCAGCAGCTTAGATCTCGGGGACGAGCAGTACTTC. Its translation: CASSLDLGDEQYF.

V gene TRBV18 combines with J gene TRBJ2-2; TRBD1 matches at 8 bases. The CDR3 runs to 15 residues. CDR1 and CDR2 from the germline V gene are KGHSH and LQKENI. Unmatched junction bases numbered 4, after V lost 5 bases and J lost 2 bases. CDR3 bases: TGTGCCAGCTCAGACGGGACAGGAAACACCGGGGAGCTGTTTTTT. Its translation is CASSDGTGNTGELFF. The entire variable domain, with the rest obtained from reference TRBV18 and TRBJ2-2, is as follows: NAGVMQNPRHLVRRRGQEARLRCSPMKGHSHVYWYRQLPEEGLKFMVYLQKENIIDESGMPKERFSAEFPKEGPSILRIQQVVRGDSAAYFCASSDGTGNTGELFFGEGSRLTVL.

This rearrangement joins TRBV5-6 to TRBJ1-2, with no clear D. The CDR3 totals 14 residues. The V end lost 6 bases, the J end lost 8 bases, and 20 bases lay between the germline ends. Per germline, CDR1 SGHDT and CDR2 YYEEEE. The CDR3 here is CASTPSDRLRGYTF. The CDR3 DNA follows: TGTGCCAGCACCCCGTCAGACCGCTTGAGGGGCTACACCTTC.

The V and J genes are TRBV5-1 and TRBJ2-2, with 7 bases matching TRBD1. This CDR3 spans 16 amino acids. Germline loops: CDR1 SGHRS, CDR2 YFSETQ. V gave up 1 base and J gave up 4 bases; unmatched junction bases: 7. The CDR3: CASSLRTGQPTGELFF. The CDR3 DNA follows: TGCGCCAGCAGCTTGAGGACAGGACAGCCCACCGGGGAGCTGTTTTTT.

The V call is TRBV10-3, the J call TRBJ2-5, with a tentative D call TRBD1 (6 bases). V shed 4 bases and J shed 1 base, with 7 bases lying between them. The CDR3 is 13 amino acids. The germline CDR1 and CDR2 sequences are ENHRY and SYGVKD. The chain's CDR3 is CAISGDTQETQYF. In DNA, the CDR3 is TGTGCCATCAGTGGGGACACCCAAGAGACCCAGTACTTC.

This clone was found a few times. CDR3 DNA: TGTGCCAGCAGTCGTCAGGGGGCTGAGGGCTACACCTTC. This translates into CASSRQGAEGYTF. The chain employs TRBV2 and TRBJ1-2; 8 bases fit TRBD1. Germline V lookup: CDR1 SNHLY, CDR2 FYNNEI. Trimming removed 5 bases from V and 8 bases from J; junction bases left unmatched: 7. The CDR3 extends over 13 amino acids.

V and J are TRBV30 and TRBJ1-2; 7 bases fit TRBD1. The junction had 16 bases not matched to a gene; V was cut back by 6 bases and J by 6 bases. There are 15 residues in the CDR3. Germline V lookup: CDR1 GTSNPN, CDR2 SVGIG (reference sequence). CDR3 sequence (DNA): TGTGCCTGCCGGCGGGGACAGACTTTTCCACATGGCTACACCTTC. It encodes CACRRGQTFPHGYTF.

The chain's CDR3 is CATSFDRLGETQYF. Written as DNA, the CDR3 is TGTGCCACCAGCTTCGACAGGCTAGGAGAGACCCAGTACTTC. J is TRBJ2-5 and V is TRBV15, with D perhaps TRBD1 (6 bases). This CDR3 has 14 residues. Germline values: CDR1 LNHNV, CDR2 YYDKDF (reference sequence). V lost 5 bases and J lost 4, with 14 bases in between. Drawing the rest from reference TRBV15 and TRBJ2-5, the complete variable domain is DAMVIQNPRYQVTQFGKPVTLSCSQTLNHNVMYWYQQKSSQAPKLLFHYYDKDFNNEADTPDNFQSRRPNTSFCFLDIRSPGLGDTAMYLCATSFDRLGETQYFGPGTRLLVL.